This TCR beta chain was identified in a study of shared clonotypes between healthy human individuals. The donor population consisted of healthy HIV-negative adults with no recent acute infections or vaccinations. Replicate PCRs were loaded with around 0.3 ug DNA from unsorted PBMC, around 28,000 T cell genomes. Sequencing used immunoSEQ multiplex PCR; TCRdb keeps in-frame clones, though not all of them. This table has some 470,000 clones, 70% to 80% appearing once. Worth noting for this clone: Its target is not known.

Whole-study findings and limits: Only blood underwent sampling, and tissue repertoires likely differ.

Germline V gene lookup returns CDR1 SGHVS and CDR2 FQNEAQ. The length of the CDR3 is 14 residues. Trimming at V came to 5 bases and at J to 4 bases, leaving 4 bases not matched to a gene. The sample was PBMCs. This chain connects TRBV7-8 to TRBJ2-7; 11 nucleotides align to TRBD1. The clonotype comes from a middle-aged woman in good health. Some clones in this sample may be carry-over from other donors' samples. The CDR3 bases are TGTGCCAGCAGCCTGGGACAGGGGGGATACGAGCAGTACTTC. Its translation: CASSLGQGGYEQYF.